A selection of T cell receptor beta chains follows, all from one sample in a study of molecular identifiers for immune sequencing clone quantification. Each CDR3 protein is one row after TCRdb ran MiXCR on the PCR reads. The sample records about 630,000 distinct CDR3 sequences, about 25% being singletons. Sequencing was carried out using naive CD8+ T cells from blood, with Jurkat cell RNA spiked in. These receptor sequences come from a human donor in good health. Some libraries in this study had Jurkat cell RNA spiked in. Both conserved end residues are part of each CDR3. A D gene is named only where the DNA matches it firmly. Expanded clones are given a class, and other clones once, few, many or no size at all.

V	J	D	size	DNA	CDR3
TRBV7-3	TRBJ1-1	TRBD1	many	TGTGCCAGCAGCTTAAAGGCCGGACAGGGTCACACTGAAGCTTTCTTT	CASSLKAGQGHTEAFF
TRBV3-2	TRBJ1-1	-	-	TGTGCCAGCAGCGTGGACAGTGATCCTGAAGCTTTCTTT	CASSVDSDPEAFF
TRBV29-1	TRBJ2-7	TRBD2	many	TGCAGCGTTGCGGGACTAGCGGGAGTCTCCTACGAGCAGTACTTC	CSVAGLAGVSYEQYF
TRBV4-1	TRBJ2-5	-	many	TGCGCCAGCAGCCAAGATCCCGCTAGCTGGGAGACCCAGTACTTC	CASSQDPASWETQYF
TRBV27	TRBJ2-3	TRBD2	-	TGTGCCAGTAATAGTTGGGGCGGGGGGCCCACAGATACGCAGTATTTT	CASNSWGGGPTDTQYF
TRBV27	TRBJ2-4	-	-	TGTGCCAGCAGGCTTAGGTCCCGTGGGGTACTAGCCAAAAACATTCAGTACTTC	CASRLRSRGVLAKNIQYF
TRBV6-2/TRBV6-3	TRBJ2-7	-	-	TGTGCCAGCAGTTCCCCCCTCGACGGAACCTACGAGCAGTACTTC	CASSSPLDGTYEQYF
TRBV6-2/TRBV6-3	TRBJ2-7	TRBD2	-	TGTGCCAGCAGTTGGGGGGGACCCTCCTACGAGCAGTACTTC	CASSWGGPSYEQYF
TRBV7-9	TRBJ2-7	-	many	TGTGCCAGCAGCCCGAAGGTATACGAGCAGTACTTC	CASSPKVYEQYF
TRBV6-2/TRBV6-3	TRBJ2-3	-	few	TGTGCCAGCAGTCCCTACTATCTTGCGGAAGTCACAGATACGCAGTATTTT	CASSPYYLAEVTDTQYF
TRBV28	TRBJ2-1	-	few	TGTGCCAGCAGTTTTCGGGGCAGGGTCAATGAGCAGTTCTTC	CASSFRGRVNEQFF
TRBV7-2	TRBJ2-3	TRBD2	few	TGTGCCAGCAGCGCACTCCCTAGCGGGGGGGATACGCAGTATTTT	CASSALPSGGDTQYF
TRBV4-3	TRBJ2-7	TRBD2	many	TGCGCCAGCAGCCAAGACGCCCGGGGGGTTAGCGCAACCTACGAGCAGTACTTC	CASSQDARGVSATYEQYF
TRBV24-1	TRBJ2-5	-	-	TGTGCCACCAGTGATTTGAACAACCAAGAGACCCAGTACTTC	CATSDLNNQETQYF
TRBV12-3/TRBV12-4	TRBJ2-4	-	-	TGTGCCAGCAGTTTGAGAGGGGGAGCGAGTATAAACATTCAGTACTTC	CASSLRGGASINIQYF
TRBV14	TRBJ1-2	-	-	TGTGCCAGCAGCCAAGAAGGTTTGGCAGGGGCCTATGGCTACACCTTC	CASSQEGLAGAYGYTF
TRBV29-1	TRBJ2-2	TRBD2	many	TGCAGCGTCTACGACGGGAGGGCCGGGGAGCTGTTTTTT	CSVYDGRAGELFF
TRBV4-1	TRBJ1-4	TRBD1	-	TGCGCCAGCAGCCAGTTACAGGGGCGTTTTGAAAAACTGTTTTTT	CASSQLQGRFEKLFF
TRBV30	TRBJ1-5	-	-	TGTGCCTGGAGCCGAAGAAGGTTGGATCAGCCCCAGCATTTT	CAWSRRRLDQPQHF
TRBV5-6	TRBJ2-1	-	once	TGTGCCCGCAGCTGGGCCCAGGGTCCCCCCTACAATGCGCAGTTCTTC	CARSWAQGPPYNAQFF
TRBV25-1	TRBJ2-1	-	many	TGTGCCAGCAGTCCCGTCTCGACGCATGAGCAGTTCTTC	CASSPVSTHEQFF
TRBV5-1	TRBJ2-2	TRBD2	many	TGCGCCAGCAGCGATGCGTTTCGGCGGGAGGACACCGGGGAGCTGTTTTTT	CASSDAFRREDTGELFF
TRBV14	TRBJ2-4	-	-	TGTGCCAGCAGCCCCGGACTCGGGGGAGTGGACATTCAGTACTTC	CASSPGLGGVDIQYF
TRBV28	TRBJ2-7	TRBD2	once	TGTGCCAGCAGTTATACACCGGGACTAGCGGGGCTTTACGAGCAGTACTTC	CASSYTPGLAGLYEQYF
TRBV5-5	TRBJ2-3	TRBD2	many	TGTGCCAGCAGCTGGGAGGGAGGGCCCCCTTGGGATACGCAGTATTTT	CASSWEGGPPWDTQYF
TRBV12-3/TRBV12-4	TRBJ2-1	-	few	TGTGCCAGCAGTCCCCCGGGGGTAGTCGAGCAGTTCTTC	CASSPPGVVEQFF
TRBV12-3/TRBV12-4	TRBJ2-7	-	-	TGTGCCAGCAGTCAGGGATCGTTTCCTTACGAGCAGTACTTC	CASSQGSFPYEQYF